These T cell receptor beta chains were read from a single sample in a study of cytomegalovirus exposure and HLA in healthy donors. The protocol was immunoSEQ multiplex PCR, while the TCRdb copy is restricted to in-frame clones and leaves out a portion. The sample lists some 120,000 clones; around two thirds were seen once. The specimen was PBMCs. The receptors originated from a woman aged 40 to 50 in good health and CMV-seropositive. Each CDR3 is given with its conserved first and last residue. Each record gives: D gene, clone size, J gene, V gene, CDR3 DNA, CDR3 protein. D genes are given only for firm matches. Size is stated for part of the rows, as once, few or many counts, or as a class when the clone is expanded.

>TRBD1|-|TRBJ1-5|TRBV6-1
TGTGCCAGCAGTCAAGACAGGGGGCGCAATCAGCCCCAGCATTTT
CASSQDRGRNQPQHF
>-|-|TRBJ2-3|TRBV28
TGTGCCAGCAGTTTAGACTCTAGCACAGATACGCAGTATTTT
CASSLDSSTDTQYF
>TRBD2|-|TRBJ2-3|TRBV7-9
TGTGCCAGCGGTATTGGGGTAGCGGGAGAAAAGGATACGCAGTATTTT
CASGIGVAGEKDTQYF
>TRBD1|few|TRBJ2-7|TRBV4-1
TGCGCCAGCAGCCAACCGGGACAGCGGATGCACGAGCAGTACTTC
CASSQPGQRMHEQYF
>-|few|TRBJ1-2|TRBV7-3
TGTGCCAGCAGCTCCGGGGGGCCTTATGGCTACACCTTC
CASSSGGPYGYTF
>TRBD1|-|TRBJ1-2|TRBV7-9
TGTTCCAGCAGCCCCAACAGGGGGTTTACCTATGGCTACACCTTC
CSSSPNRGFTYGYTF
>-|-|TRBJ1-5|TRBV27
TGTGCCAGCAGAGTCAGTGGAGGCAATCAGCCCCAGCATTTT
CASRVSGGNQPQHF
>TRBD1|-|TRBJ1-6|TRBV7-7
TGTGCCAGCAGCCTTCGGACAGGGGACTCACCCCTCCACTTT
CASSLRTGDSPLHF
>-|few|TRBJ1-2|TRBV29-1
TGCAGCGTTGAAACAGGGCAAGATGGCTACACCTTC
CSVETGQDGYTF
>TRBD2|few|TRBJ2-7|TRBV19
TGTGCCAGTGGCCTTCGCGGGAGCTCCTACGAGCAGTACTTC
CASGLRGSSYEQYF
>TRBD2|-|TRBJ2-5|TRBV7-6
TGTGCCAGCAGCTCTCATCTAGCGGGAGTGGGAGAGCAGTACTTC
CASSSHLAGVGEQYF
>-|few|TRBJ1-3|TRBV18
TGTGCCAGCTCACCACTCCAAGGAAACACCATATATTTT
CASSPLQGNTIYF
>-|-|TRBJ1-1|TRBV2
TGTGCCAGCAGTGAGATTGCCGGGGGTGGGTTCAACACTGAAGCTTTCTTT
CASSEIAGGGFNTEAFF
>-|-|TRBJ1-4|TRBV5-1
TGCGCCAGCAGCTTGTACGGGATGCGGCGGACTAATGAAAAACTGTTTTTT
CASSLYGMRRTNEKLFF
>TRBD1|-|TRBJ2-4|TRBV30
TGTGCCTGGGAGACAGGGGGGACCAAAAACATTCAGTACTTC
CAWETGGTKNIQYF
>TRBD1|-|TRBJ1-4|TRBV7-9
TGTGCCAGCAGCTCTTATAGGGGACAGGATGAAAAACTGTTTTTT
CASSSYRGQDEKLFF
>TRBD2|-|TRBJ2-1|TRBV5-6
TGTGCCAGCAGCTCAGGGGTGTGGCGGGAGGGCCTTAATGAGCAGTTCTTC
CASSSGVWREGLNEQFF
>-|-|TRBJ1-2|TRBV27
TGTGCCAGCAGTTTGGACAGCGCCTATGGCTACACCTTC
CASSLDSAYGYTF
>TRBD1|-|TRBJ2-2|TRBV4-2
TGTGCCAGCAGCCGGGGGGACAGGGCGAACACCGGGGAGCTGTTTTTT
CASSRGDRANTGELFF
>-|-|TRBJ1-5|TRBV6-6
TGTGCCAGCAGTTACTCGGGGGGGAATCAGCCCCAGCATTTT
CASSYSGGNQPQHF
>-|-|TRBJ1-2|TRBV6-1
TGTGCCAGCAGAAATCTTACATGGTTCGACTATGGCTACACCTTC
CASRNLTWFDYGYTF
>TRBD2|-|TRBJ2-7|TRBV5-6
TGTGCCAGCAGCCTATACAGCGGGACCTCCTACGAGCAGTACTTC
CASSLYSGTSYEQYF
>-|-|TRBJ2-1|TRBV7-9
TGTGCCAGCAGTCCCTTGTCTCGTTCCTACAATGAGCAGTTCTTC
CASSPLSRSYNEQFF
>-|-|TRBJ2-3|TRBV5-6
TGTGCCAGCAGCTGGAGTACGGATACGCAGTATTTT
CASSWSTDTQYF
>-|few|TRBJ1-1|TRBV28
TGTGCCAGCAGTTTTAACGGGAGGACTGAAGCTTTCTTT
CASSFNGRTEAFF
>TRBD1|once|TRBJ1-5|TRBV6-4
TGTGCCAGCATTACGAAAGCCGGGACAGGGGGCCAAATTGGGTATCAGCCCCAGCATTTT
CASITKAGTGGQIGYQPQHF
>-|-|TRBJ1-5|TRBV30
TGTGCCTGGAGTGTAGGGGAGGAACAGCCCCAGCATTTT
CAWSVGEEQPQHF
>TRBD2|-|TRBJ2-1|TRBV11-1
TGTGCCAGCAGCTGGACTAGCGGGAATTACAATGAGCAGTTCTTC
CASSWTSGNYNEQFF
>TRBD1|-|TRBJ2-7|TRBV29-1
TGCAGCGTAGACAGGGGCGACTCCTACGAGCAGTACTTC
CSVDRGDSYEQYF
>TRBD1|-|TRBJ2-7|TRBV5-8
TGTGCCAGCAGCCCTCACAGGGGGCCCCTCTACGAGCAGTACTTC
CASSPHRGPLYEQYF
>-|-|TRBJ1-1|TRBV6-5
TGTGCCAGCAGTTATCAGGGTTTTGGGAACACTGAAGCTTTCTTT
CASSYQGFGNTEAFF
>TRBD1|-|TRBJ2-3|TRBV9
TGTGCCAGCAGCCTAGGGGGCGGCACAGATACGCAGTATTTT
CASSLGGGTDTQYF
>-|-|TRBJ2-2|TRBV11-2
TGTGCCAGCAGCGCTGGACTTAACACCGGGGAGCTGTTTTTT
CASSAGLNTGELFF
>-|once|TRBJ2-5|TRBV7-2
TGTGCCAGCAGCCGCCGGCCCGGGGAGACCCAGTACTTC
CASSRRPGETQYF
>TRBD2|-|TRBJ2-7|TRBV2
TGTGCCAGCAGTGAAGGGGGAGGGACCTACGAGCAGTACTTC
CASSEGGGTYEQYF
>TRBD1|-|TRBJ1-1|TRBV29-1
TGCAGCGCTGACCGGGACGTCTATCAGGGGGAGGCTTTCTTT
CSADRDVYQGEAFF
>TRBD2|-|TRBJ2-2|TRBV6-1
TGTGCCAGCAGGGAAGGACTAGCGGACACCGGGGAGCTGTTTTTT
CASREGLADTGELFF
>-|once|TRBJ2-7|TRBV28
TGTGCCAGCAGTATCCCCCCGGGACAACCCTACTACGAGCAGTACTTC
CASSIPPGQPYYEQYF
>TRBD2|-|TRBJ2-7|TRBV28
TGTGCCAGCAGTTTACACACTAGCGGCTACGAGCAGTACTTC
CASSLHTSGYEQYF
>TRBD1|once|TRBJ1-4|TRBV29-1
TGCAGCGTTGGCGGGACAGGGGTTGAAAAACTGTTTTTT
CSVGGTGVEKLFF
>-|once|TRBJ1-4|TRBV15
TGTGCCACCAGCAGAGATTGGCCGGGAGGGGTGAATGAAAAACTGTTTTTT
CATSRDWPGGVNEKLFF
>-|-|TRBJ2-1|TRBV29-1
TGCAGCGTTGCAATTACTAGCACCGAGCAGTTCTTC
CSVAITSTEQFF
>TRBD1|-|TRBJ2-7|TRBV6-5
TGTGCCAGCAGCCGCGCCGGGACAGGGATCGGGCAGTACTTC
CASSRAGTGIGQYF
>TRBD1|few|TRBJ1-1|TRBV6-1
TGTGCCAGCAGGACAGGGGATAACCCGAACACTGAAGCTTTCTTT
CASRTGDNPNTEAFF
>-|-|TRBJ2-7|TRBV7-2
TGTGCCAGCAGCTTACTACAGGGTTCTAGCGAGCAGTACTTC
CASSLLQGSSEQYF
>-|few|TRBJ2-1|TRBV7-9
TGTGCCAGCAGCTTAGAGGTGGGACAAAGAAGCTCCTACAATGAGCAGTTCTTC
CASSLEVGQRSSYNEQFF
>-|once|TRBJ1-1|TRBV15
TGTGCCACCAGCCCCACAGGGAACACTGAAGCTTTCTTT
CATSPTGNTEAFF
>TRBD1|-|TRBJ1-1|TRBV4-1
TGCGCCAGCAGCCAAGAGGGACAGCCAAACACTGAAGCTTTCTTT
CASSQEGQPNTEAFF
>TRBD2|few|TRBJ2-5|TRBV11-2
TGTGCCAGCAGCCCAGGGCTAGCGGGAGAGACCCAGTACTTC
CASSPGLAGETQYF
>-|few|TRBJ2-7|TRBV30
TGTGCCTGGAGTGTAGCGCACGAGCAGTACTTC
CAWSVAHEQYF
>TRBD2|-|TRBJ2-1|TRBV4-1
TGCGCCAGCAGCCAAGATCCCCCGGGACTAGCGGGGCTAAGCTCCTACAATGAGCAGTTCTTC
CASSQDPPGLAGLSSYNEQFF
>-|-|TRBJ1-5|TRBV14
TGTGCCAGCAGCCAAGGGTGGCGTACGCGCGGATTGCCCCAGCATTTT
CASSQGWRTRGLPQHF
>-|once|TRBJ2-1|TRBV7-2
TGTGCCAGCAGCCAGCCCCTAGCTTACAATGAGCAGTTCTTC
CASSQPLAYNEQFF
>-|few|TRBJ1-2|TRBV7-8
TGTGCCAGCAGCCAATCTTCCCCTTTTCTCGTCCAGGAATATGGCTACACCTTC
CASSQSSPFLVQEYGYTF
>-|few|TRBJ1-3|TRBV9
TGTGCCAGCAGCGACAGGGAGGGGAACACCATATATTTT
CASSDREGNTIYF
>-|-|TRBJ1-2|TRBV2
TGTGCCAGCAGTGAATCTCAAGGGGGGGGGTATGGCTACACCTTC
CASSESQGGGYGYTF